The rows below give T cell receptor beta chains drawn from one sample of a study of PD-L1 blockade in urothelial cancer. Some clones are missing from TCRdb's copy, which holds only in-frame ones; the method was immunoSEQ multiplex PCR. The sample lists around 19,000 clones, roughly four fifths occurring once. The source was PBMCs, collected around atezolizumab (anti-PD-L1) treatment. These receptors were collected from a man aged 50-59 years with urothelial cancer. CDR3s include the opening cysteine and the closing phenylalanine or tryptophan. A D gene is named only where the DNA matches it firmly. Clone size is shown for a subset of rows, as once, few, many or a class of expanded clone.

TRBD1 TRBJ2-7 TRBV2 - TGTGCCAGCAAGACAGGGTTATCCTACGAGCAGTACTTC CASKTGLSYEQYF
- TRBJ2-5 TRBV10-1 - TGCGCCAGCAGTGGCCTCCGGGGTGACCAGTACTTC CASSGLRGDQYF
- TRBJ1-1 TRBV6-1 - TGTGCCAGCAGTGAATTCCGGGGAACTGAAGCTTTCTTT CASSEFRGTEAFF
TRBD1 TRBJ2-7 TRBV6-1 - TGTGCCAGCGGGGACAGCTCCTACGAGCAGTACTTC CASGDSSYEQYF
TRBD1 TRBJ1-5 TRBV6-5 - TGTGCCAGCAGCCCCGACAGGGGGGACAATCAGCCCCAGCATTTT CASSPDRGDNQPQHF
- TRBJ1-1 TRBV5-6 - TGTGCCAGCAGCTTAACTAACATGAACACTGAAGCTTTCTTT CASSLTNMNTEAFF
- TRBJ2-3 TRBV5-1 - TGCGCCAGCAGCTCCGGGACAGATACGCAGTATTTT CASSSGTDTQYF
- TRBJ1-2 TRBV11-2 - TGTGCCAGCAGCTTAGATAAGTCGCGGCGCCCGCAAAACCTCTATGGCTACACCTTC CASSLDKSRRPQNLYGYTF
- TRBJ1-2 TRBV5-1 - TGCGCCAGCGCCCGGGACCTAGCGATTGGCTACACCTTC CASARDLAIGYTF
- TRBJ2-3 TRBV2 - TGTGCCAGCAGGGGGTTCCGAGGGGGGGCAGATACGCAGTATTTT CASRGFRGGADTQYF
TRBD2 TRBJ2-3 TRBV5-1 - TGCGCCACCGGGACTAGCGGGATCCGAACAGATACGCAGTATTTT CATGTSGIRTDTQYF
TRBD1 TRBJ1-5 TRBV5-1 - TGCGCCAGCAGGCCTACTTTCAGGGGGCAGGGTCAGCCCCAGCATTTT CASRPTFRGQGQPQHF
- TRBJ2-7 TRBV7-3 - TGTGCCAGCAGCTTAACGGCGGGAAATACCTACGAGCAGTACTTC CASSLTAGNTYEQYF
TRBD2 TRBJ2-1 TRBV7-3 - TGTGCCAGCAGCTTAACCCCTAGCGGAAGCTCCTACAATGAGCAGTTCTTC CASSLTPSGSSYNEQFF
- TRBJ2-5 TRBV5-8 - TGTGCCAGCAGCCAGGACAGACAAGAGACCCAGTACTTC CASSQDRQETQYF
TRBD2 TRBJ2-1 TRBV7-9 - TGTGCCAGCAGCTTAGCCTACATTGCGGGAGTCGACAATGAGCAGTTCTTC CASSLAYIAGVDNEQFF
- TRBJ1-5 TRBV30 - TGTGCCTGGGCGAACAGAGACAATCAGCCCCAGCATTTT CAWANRDNQPQHF
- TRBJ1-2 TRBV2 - TGTGCCAGCAGTGTCGGGGGGGCTCAAAGCGGCTATGGCTACACCTTC CASSVGGAQSGYGYTF
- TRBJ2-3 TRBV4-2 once TGTGCCAGCAGCCACGCTTCCGGGATATCAGATACGCAGTATTTT CASSHASGISDTQYF
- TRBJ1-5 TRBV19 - TGTGCCAGTAGTATAGCTTGGGGGGGGCGGAGTCAGCCCCAGCATTTT CASSIAWGGRSQPQHF
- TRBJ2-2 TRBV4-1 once TGCGCCAGCAGCCGAACTCTCACCGGGGAGCTGTTTTTT CASSRTLTGELFF
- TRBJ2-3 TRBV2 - TGTGCCAGCCGCCCGGACAGAAGCACAGATACGCAGTATTTT CASRPDRSTDTQYF
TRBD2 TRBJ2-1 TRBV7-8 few TGTGCCAGCAGCTTAGTGGGCGGGAGCTCGACTGAGCAGTTCTTC CASSLVGGSSTEQFF
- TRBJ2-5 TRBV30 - TGTGCCTGGAGTCCGAGAGAGACCCAGTACTTC CAWSPRETQYF
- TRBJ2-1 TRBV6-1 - TGTGCCAGCAGTGTCAACCCTACAAGGGGTGAGCAGTTCTTC CASSVNPTRGEQFF
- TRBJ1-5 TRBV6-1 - TGTGCCAGCAGGACACACCAGGGGACCCAGCATTTT CASRTHQGTQHF
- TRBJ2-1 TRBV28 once TGTGCCAGCAGCCTCGGTTACTACAATGAGCAGTTCTTC CASSLGYYNEQFF
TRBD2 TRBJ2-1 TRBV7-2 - TGTGCCAGCGAGCTGGGGGGGAAGAATGAGCAGTTCTTC CASELGGKNEQFF
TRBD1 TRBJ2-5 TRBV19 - TGTGCCAGTAGTATAGCCGACAGGGCGGGCGAGACCCAGTACTTC CASSIADRAGETQYF
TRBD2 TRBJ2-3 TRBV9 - TGTGCCAGCAGCGTAGTGCCCGTAGCGGGGGGGACAGATACGCAGTATTTT CASSVVPVAGGTDTQYF
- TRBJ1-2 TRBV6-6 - TGTGCCAGCAGTTATGAGACAGCGACCTATGGCTACACCTTC CASSYETATYGYTF
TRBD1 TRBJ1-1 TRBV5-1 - TGCGCCAGCAGCTCCGGGACAGGGGGCTCTGAAGCTTTCTTT CASSSGTGGSEAFF
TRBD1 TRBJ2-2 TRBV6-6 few TGTGCCAGCAGACAGGGGGAAGTCGGGGAGCTGTTTTTT CASRQGEVGELFF
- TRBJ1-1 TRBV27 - TGTGCCAGCAAACCCCGGGGGAGCGCTGAAGCTTTCTTT CASKPRGSAEAFF
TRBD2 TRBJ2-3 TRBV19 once TGTGCCAGTAGTAAGCGGGGTCCGAAGGGGGATACGCAGTATTTT CASSKRGPKGDTQYF
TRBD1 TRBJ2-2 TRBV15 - TGTGCCACCAGCAACGACAGGGCTAACACCGGGGAGCTGTTTTTT CATSNDRANTGELFF
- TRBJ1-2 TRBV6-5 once TGTGCCAGCAGCAGCCTTGGACAACCGGACTATGGCTACACCTTC CASSSLGQPDYGYTF
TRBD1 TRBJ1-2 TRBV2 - TGTGCCAGCAGTGAAGAAGCAGGGGGGAGTGGCTACACCTTC CASSEEAGGSGYTF
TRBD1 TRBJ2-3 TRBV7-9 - TGTGCCAGCAGCCAACAGGGGGCCCGCTTGACAGATACGCAGTATTTT CASSQQGARLTDTQYF
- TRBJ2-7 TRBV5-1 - TGCGCCAGCAGCCAAAACTACGAGCAGTACTTC CASSQNYEQYF
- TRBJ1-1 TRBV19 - TGTGCCAGTAGTTGGCAGGGGCCACTAGGAGCTTTCTTT CASSWQGPLGAFF
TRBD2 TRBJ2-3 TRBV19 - TGTGCCACGACTAGCGGGGGAGGGGGCACGGATACGCAGTATTTT CATTSGGGGTDTQYF
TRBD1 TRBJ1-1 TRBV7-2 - TGTGCCAGCATCCGGGACAGGGGTAAGAGCTCTGAAGCTTTCTTT CASIRDRGKSSEAFF
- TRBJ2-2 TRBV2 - TGTGCCAGCAGTAAGGGGGGGACCCGGGAGCTGTTTTTT CASSKGGTRELFF
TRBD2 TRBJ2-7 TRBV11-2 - TGTGCCAGCAGCCCGGGACTAGTCGGCGAGCAGTACTTC CASSPGLVGEQYF
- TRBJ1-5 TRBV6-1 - TGTGCCAGCTGGGGGGGGAGAGCCCTCAATCAGCCCCAGCATTTT CASWGGRALNQPQHF
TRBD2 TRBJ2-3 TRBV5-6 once TGTGCCAGCATCCGCCCGGGACTAGCCACAGATACGCAGTATTTT CASIRPGLATDTQYF
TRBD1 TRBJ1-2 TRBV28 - TGTGCCAGCAGTTTGTCCCTGCCCGGGACAGTTTTGGGCTACACCTTC CASSLSLPGTVLGYTF
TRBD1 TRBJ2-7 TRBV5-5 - TGTGCCAGCAGCTTGGGACAGGGGGCTTACGAGCAGTACTTC CASSLGQGAYEQYF
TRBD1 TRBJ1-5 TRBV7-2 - TGTGCCAGCAGAACCGGGACAGACAATCAGCCCCAGCATTTT CASRTGTDNQPQHF
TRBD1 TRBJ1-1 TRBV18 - TGTGCCAGCTCACCATTAGCCTCGGGACAGGGGTTGAACACTGAAGCTTTCTTT CASSPLASGQGLNTEAFF
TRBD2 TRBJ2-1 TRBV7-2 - TGTGCCAGCCGGAGCGGGGGGTACAATGAGCAGTTCTTC CASRSGGYNEQFF
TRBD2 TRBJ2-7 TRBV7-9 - TGTGCCAGCAGCTTATTTGCGGGGGCCTACGAGCAGTACTTC CASSLFAGAYEQYF
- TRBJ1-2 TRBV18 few TGTGCCAGCTCACCTGCCCTAGACTATGGCTACACCTTC CASSPALDYGYTF
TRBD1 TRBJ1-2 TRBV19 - TGTGCCAGTAGTATAGGGGGACAGTCCTATGGCTACACCTTC CASSIGGQSYGYTF
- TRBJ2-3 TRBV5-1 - TGCGCCAGCAGCTTGGGGACAACAGATACGCAGTATTTT CASSLGTTDTQYF
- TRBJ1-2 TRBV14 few TGTGCCAGCAGCCAAGGGAGGACGTATGGCTACACCTTC CASSQGRTYGYTF